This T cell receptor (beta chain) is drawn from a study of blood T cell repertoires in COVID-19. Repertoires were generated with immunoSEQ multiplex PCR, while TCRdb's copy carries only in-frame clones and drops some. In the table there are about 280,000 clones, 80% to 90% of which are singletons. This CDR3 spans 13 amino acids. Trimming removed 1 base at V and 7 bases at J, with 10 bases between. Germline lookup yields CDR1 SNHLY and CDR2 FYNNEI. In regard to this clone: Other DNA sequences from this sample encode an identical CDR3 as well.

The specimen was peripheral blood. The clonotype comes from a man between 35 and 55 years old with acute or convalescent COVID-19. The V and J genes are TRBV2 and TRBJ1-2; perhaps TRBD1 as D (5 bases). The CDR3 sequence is CASSEGRVGGYTF. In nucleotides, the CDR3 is TGTGCCAGCAGTGAAGGCAGGGTTGGTGGCTACACCTTC. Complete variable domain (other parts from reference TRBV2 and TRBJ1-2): EPEVTQTPSHQVTQMGQEVILRCVPISNHLYFYWYRQILGQKVEFLVSFYNNEISEKSEIFDDQFSVERPDGSNFTLKIRSTKLEDSAMYFCASSEGRVGGYTFGSGTRLTVV.